The present entry profiles one TCR beta chain with its context. What it binds is not known. Both 60 Vbeta primers and 13 Jbeta primers went into the PCR. The method was immunoSEQ multiplex PCR; TCRdb's version includes in-frame clones alone and lacks a portion of them. The table has over 150,000 clones, approximately 80% seen once; the top ten hold roughly 10%. The data originate from a study of cytomegalovirus exposure and HLA in healthy donors. Study-level points and caveats: In a later analysis, about 17,000 TCR beta sequences were associated with HLA alleles at 0.05 false discovery rate.

The ends were cut back, 1 base at V and 5 bases at J, with 15 bases in the middle. Germline V CDR1 and CDR2: MNHNS, SASEGT. The CDR3 totals 15 residues. The clonotype was recovered from a man younger than 35 in good health and CMV-seropositive. The specimen sequenced was PBMCs. V gene TRBV6-1 combines with J gene TRBJ2-7, with D maybe TRBD1 (7 bases). The CDR3 region is CASSEVGGQYNEQYF. The DNA of the CDR3 is TGTGCCAGCAGTGAAGTGGGGGGACAGTATAACGAGCAGTACTTC.